One sample yielded the 3 T cell receptor beta chains listed below, sequenced in a study of PD-L1 blockade in urothelial cancer. Sequenced by immunoSEQ multiplex PCR; TCRdb stores in-frame clones only, minus some. Seen here are about 120,000 clones, about 82% observed once, and the top ten hold 2.4%. Time point defined: peripheral blood 6 weeks after treatment start. The starting material was PBMCs, obtained around atezolizumab (anti-PD-L1) treatment. All receptors come from a man over 45 with urothelial cancer.

V gene TRBV7-8 combines with J gene TRBJ2-7; a possible D gene is TRBD1 (6 bases). The CDR3 contains 13 residues. CDR1 and CDR2 from the germline V gene are SGHVS and FQNEAQ. The ends were cut back, 5 bases at V and 3 bases at J, with 11 bases in the middle. The CDR3 bases are TGTGCCAGCAGCACTTCAGGGGTCTACGAGCAGTACTTC. This translates into CASSTSGVYEQYF.

The CDR3 loop is CASSSGQGSSSYNSPLHF. The CDR3, as DNA: TGCGCCAGCAGCTCGGGACAGGGGTCTAGCTCCTATAATTCACCCCTCCACTTT. The chain combines TRBV5-1 with TRBJ1-6; TRBD1 matches 10 bases. The V gene's germline CDR1 is SGHRS and CDR2 YFSETQ. The J segment lost 0 bases and the V segment lost 3 bases, leaving 6 bases of the junction unmatched. The CDR3 totals 18 residues.

This chain uses TRBV28 with TRBJ1-5; a possible D gene is TRBD1 (5 bases). V lost 8 bases and J 0 bases, leaving 8 bases between the germline ends. Germline CDR1 and CDR2: MDHEN and SYDVKM. The CDR3 contains 13 residues. The CDR3 reads CASRGNSNQPQHF. The CDR3 DNA is TGTGCCAGCCGGGGGAATAGCAATCAGCCCCAGCATTTT.